This TCR beta chain was identified during a study of T cells in localized non-small cell lung cancer. Libraries were prepared by immunoSEQ multiplex PCR; TCRdb keeps only in-frame clonotypes and omits some of them. The sample has approximately 2,000 clones, about 20% seen once. The V and J ends lost 4 bases and 8 bases, in that order; junction bases with no gene match: 11. CDR3 length: 14 amino acids. Germline loops: CDR1 SGHRS, CDR2 YFSETQ. Note on this clone: Its specificity is unknown.

General study results and limits: T cell clonality was highest in uninvolved adjacent lung, above tumor.

The source is a woman aged 40-69 years with stage I lung adenocarcinoma. Material: lung tumor tissue, obtained before any cancer treatment. This chain connects TRBV5-1 to TRBJ1-1, with 7 bases aligning to TRBD1. DNA for the CDR3: TGCGCCAGCAGCAAAGGACAGGTGGAATACGAAGCTTTCTTT. Its protein is CASSKGQVEYEAFF.